Sequencing of this TCR beta chain was carried out in a study of CD8 T cells in ankylosing spondylitis. This clonotype is a singleton in its sample. Its target is not known. The V gene's germline CDR1 is WSHSY and CDR2 SAAADI. The length of the CDR3 is 14 residues. Trimming removed 6 bases at V and 7 bases at J, with 18 bases between. A quantitative 5'-RACE method, one with molecular barcodes, was used to make TCR beta libraries. Via MiXCR, TCRdb re-called the 5' RACE reads, giving one row per CDR3 protein. The repertoire holds approximately 440,000 distinct CDR3 sequences, with over 15% as singletons. Study findings and constraints: According to the report, clones linked to the disease were significantly enriched in matched synovial fluid samples taken from ankylosing spondylitis patients. What seemed typical of ankylosing spondylitis blood was a TCR beta motif built from several highly homologous variants. CD8+ disease-linked clones were present at relatively low frequencies in blood.

The rearrangement joins TRBV10-2 to TRBJ1-1; no reliable D call. The receptor comes from a male donor with ankylosing spondylitis. The sample taken for sequencing was blood, either unsorted or a sorted T cell fraction (not recorded which). CDR3 sequence (DNA): TGCGCCAGCAGCACGACCGGGCTTATAGGTGAAGCTTTCTTT. It specifies CASSTTGLIGEAFF.